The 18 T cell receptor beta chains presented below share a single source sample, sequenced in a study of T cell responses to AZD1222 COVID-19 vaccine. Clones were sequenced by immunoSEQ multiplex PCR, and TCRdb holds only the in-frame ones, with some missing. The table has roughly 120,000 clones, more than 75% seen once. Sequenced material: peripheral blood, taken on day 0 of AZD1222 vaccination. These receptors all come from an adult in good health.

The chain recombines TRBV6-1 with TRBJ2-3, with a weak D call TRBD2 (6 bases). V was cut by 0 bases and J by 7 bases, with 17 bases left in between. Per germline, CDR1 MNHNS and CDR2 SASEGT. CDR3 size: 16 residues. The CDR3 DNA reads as TGTGCCAGCAGTGAAGCGGACTGGGGGGTTCTAAATACGCAGTATTTT. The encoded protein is CASSEADWGVLNTQYF.

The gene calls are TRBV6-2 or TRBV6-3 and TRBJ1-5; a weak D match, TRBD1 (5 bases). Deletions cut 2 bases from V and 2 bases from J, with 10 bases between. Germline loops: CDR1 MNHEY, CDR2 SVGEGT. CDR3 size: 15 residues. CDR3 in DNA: TGTGCCAGCAGTTACCTAGGGGCTGGCAATCAGCCCCAGCATTTT. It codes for CASSYLGAGNQPQHF.

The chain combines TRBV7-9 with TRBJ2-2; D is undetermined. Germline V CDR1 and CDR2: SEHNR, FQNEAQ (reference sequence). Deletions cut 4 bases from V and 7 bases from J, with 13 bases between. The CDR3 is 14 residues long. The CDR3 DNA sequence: TGTGCCAGCAGCTCGAAGGGCGGCAGCGGGGAGCTGTTTTTT. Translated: CASSSKGGSGELFF.

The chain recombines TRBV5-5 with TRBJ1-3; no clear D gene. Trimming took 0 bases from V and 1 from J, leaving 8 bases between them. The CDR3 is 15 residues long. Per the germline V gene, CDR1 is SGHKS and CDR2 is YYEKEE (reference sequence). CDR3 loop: CASSLGESSGNTIYF. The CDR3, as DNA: TGTGCCAGCAGCTTGGGTGAGAGTTCTGGAAACACCATATATTTT.

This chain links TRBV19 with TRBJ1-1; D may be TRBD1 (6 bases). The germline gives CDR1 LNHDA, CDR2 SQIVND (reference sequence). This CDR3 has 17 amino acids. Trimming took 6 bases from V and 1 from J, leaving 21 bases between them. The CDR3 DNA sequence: TGTGCCAGTAGCCCCATGGGGGCAGGGGCCCGGAACACTGAAGCTTTCTTT. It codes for CASSPMGAGARNTEAFF.

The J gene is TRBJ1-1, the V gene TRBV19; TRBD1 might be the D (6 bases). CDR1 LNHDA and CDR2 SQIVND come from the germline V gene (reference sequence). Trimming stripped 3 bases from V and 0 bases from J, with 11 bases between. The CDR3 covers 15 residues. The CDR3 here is CASSILRQVNTEAFF. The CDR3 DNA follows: TGTGCCAGTAGTATTCTCCGACAGGTGAACACTGAAGCTTTCTTT.

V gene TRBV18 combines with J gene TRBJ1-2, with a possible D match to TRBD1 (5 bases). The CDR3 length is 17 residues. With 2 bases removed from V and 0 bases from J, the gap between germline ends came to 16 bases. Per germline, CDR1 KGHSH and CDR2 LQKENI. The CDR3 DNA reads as TGTGCCAGCTCACCAGGAACGGGACGGTTAGCTAACTATGGCTACACCTTC. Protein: CASSPGTGRLANYGYTF.

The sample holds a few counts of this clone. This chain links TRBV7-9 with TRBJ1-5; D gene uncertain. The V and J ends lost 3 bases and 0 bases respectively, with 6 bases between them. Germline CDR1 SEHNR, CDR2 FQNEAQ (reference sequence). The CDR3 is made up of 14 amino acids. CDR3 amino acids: CASSFDVSNQPQHF. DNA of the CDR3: TGTGCCAGCAGCTTTGACGTTAGCAATCAGCCCCAGCATTTT.

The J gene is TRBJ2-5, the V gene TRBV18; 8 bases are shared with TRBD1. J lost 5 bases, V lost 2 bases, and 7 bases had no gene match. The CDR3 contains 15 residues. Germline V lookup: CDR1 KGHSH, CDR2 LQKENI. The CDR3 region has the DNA TGTGCCAGCTCACCATCGACAGGGGTAGGGGAGACCCAGTACTTC. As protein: CASSPSTGVGETQYF.

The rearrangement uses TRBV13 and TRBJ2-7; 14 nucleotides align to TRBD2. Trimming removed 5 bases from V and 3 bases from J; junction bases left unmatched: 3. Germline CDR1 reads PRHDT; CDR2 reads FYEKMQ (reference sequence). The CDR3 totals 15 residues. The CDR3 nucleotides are TGTGCCAGCAGCCAGGGGACTAGCGGGGGCTACGAGCAGTACTTC. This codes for CASSQGTSGGYEQYF.

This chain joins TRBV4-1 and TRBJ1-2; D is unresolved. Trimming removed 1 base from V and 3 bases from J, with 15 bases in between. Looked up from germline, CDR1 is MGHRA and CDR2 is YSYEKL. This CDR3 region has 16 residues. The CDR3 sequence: CASSQAGSANYYGYTF. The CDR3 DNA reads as TGCGCCAGCAGCCAAGCGGGGTCAGCGAACTACTATGGCTACACCTTC.

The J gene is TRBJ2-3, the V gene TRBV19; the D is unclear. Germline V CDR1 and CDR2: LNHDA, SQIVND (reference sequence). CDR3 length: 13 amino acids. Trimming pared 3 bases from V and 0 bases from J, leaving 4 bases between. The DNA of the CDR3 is TGTGCCAGTAGTATGTTCAGCACAGATACGCAGTATTTT. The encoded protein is CASSMFSTDTQYF.

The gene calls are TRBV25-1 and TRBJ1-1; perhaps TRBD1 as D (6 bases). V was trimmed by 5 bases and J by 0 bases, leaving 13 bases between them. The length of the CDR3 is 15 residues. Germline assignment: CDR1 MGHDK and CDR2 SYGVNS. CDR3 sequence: CASSPRTDVNTEAFF. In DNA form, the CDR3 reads TGTGCCAGCAGTCCGCGGACAGACGTGAACACTGAAGCTTTCTTT.

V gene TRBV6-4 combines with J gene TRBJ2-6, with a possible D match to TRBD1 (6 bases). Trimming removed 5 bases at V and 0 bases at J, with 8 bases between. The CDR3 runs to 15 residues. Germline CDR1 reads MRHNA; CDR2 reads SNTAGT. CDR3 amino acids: CASSTDSSGANVLTF. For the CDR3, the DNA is TGTGCCAGCAGTACGGACAGCTCTGGGGCCAACGTCCTGACTTTC.

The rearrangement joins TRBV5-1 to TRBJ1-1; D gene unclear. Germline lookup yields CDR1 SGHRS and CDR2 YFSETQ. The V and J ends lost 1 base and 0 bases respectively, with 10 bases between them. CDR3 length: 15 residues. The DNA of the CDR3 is TGCGCCAGCAGCTTGAACCCAGGCATGAACACTGAAGCTTTCTTT. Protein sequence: CASSLNPGMNTEAFF.

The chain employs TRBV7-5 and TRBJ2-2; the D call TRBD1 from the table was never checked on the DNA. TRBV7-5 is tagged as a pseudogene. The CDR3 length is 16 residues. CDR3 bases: TGTGCCAGAAGCTTAGGGCACAGGGGGAACACCGGGGAGCTGTTTTTT. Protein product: CARSLGHRGNTGELFF.

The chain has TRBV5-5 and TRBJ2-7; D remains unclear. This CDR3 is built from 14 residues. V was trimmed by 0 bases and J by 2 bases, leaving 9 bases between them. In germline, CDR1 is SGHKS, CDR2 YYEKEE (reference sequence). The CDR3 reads CASSLEADAYEQYF. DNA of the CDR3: TGTGCCAGCAGCTTGGAGGCGGACGCCTACGAGCAGTACTTC. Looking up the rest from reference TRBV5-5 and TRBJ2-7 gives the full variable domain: DAGVTQSPTHLIKTRGQQVTLRCSPISGHKSVSWYQQVLGQGPQFIFQYYEKEERGRGNFPDRFSARQFPNYSSELNVNALLLGDSALYLCASSLEADAYEQYFGPGTRLTVT.

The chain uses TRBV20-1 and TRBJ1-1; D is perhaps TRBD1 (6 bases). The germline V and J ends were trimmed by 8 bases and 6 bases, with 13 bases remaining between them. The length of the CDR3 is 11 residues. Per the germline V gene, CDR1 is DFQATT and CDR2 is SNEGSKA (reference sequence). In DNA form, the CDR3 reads TGCAGTTGGGGGAGGGGGTCTGAAGCTTTCTTT. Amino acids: CSWGRGSEAFF.